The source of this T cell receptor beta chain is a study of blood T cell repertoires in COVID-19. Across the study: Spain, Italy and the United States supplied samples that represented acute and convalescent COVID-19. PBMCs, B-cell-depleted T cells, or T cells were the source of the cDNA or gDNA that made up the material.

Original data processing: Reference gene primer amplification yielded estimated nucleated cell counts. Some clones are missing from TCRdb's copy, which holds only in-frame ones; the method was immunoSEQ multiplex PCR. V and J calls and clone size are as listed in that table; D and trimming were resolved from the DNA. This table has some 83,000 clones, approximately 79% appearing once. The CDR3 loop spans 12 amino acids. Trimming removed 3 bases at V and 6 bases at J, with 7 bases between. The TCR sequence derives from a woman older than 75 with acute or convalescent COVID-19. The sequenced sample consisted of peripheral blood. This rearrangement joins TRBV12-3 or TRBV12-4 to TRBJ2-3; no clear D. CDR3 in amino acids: CASSFLADTQYF. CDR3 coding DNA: TGTGCCAGCAGTTTCTTGGCCGATACGCAGTATTTT.